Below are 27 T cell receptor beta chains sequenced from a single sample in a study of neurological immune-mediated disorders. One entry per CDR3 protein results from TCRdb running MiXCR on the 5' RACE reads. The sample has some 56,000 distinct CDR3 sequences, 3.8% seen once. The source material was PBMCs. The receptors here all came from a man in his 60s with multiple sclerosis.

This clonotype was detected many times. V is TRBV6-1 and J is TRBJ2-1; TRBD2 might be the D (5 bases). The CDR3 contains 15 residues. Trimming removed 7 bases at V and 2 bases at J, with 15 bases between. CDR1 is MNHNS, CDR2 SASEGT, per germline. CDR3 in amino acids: CASKEVGDTYNEQFF. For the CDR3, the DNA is TGTGCCAGCAAGGAAGTGGGAGACACCTACAATGAGCAGTTCTTC.

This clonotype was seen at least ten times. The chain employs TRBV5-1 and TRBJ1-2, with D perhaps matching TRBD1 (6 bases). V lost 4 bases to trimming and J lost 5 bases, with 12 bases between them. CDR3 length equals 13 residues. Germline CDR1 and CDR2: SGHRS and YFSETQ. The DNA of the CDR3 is TGCGCCAGCAGCAATACGGGACAATATGGCTACACCTTC. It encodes CASSNTGQYGYTF.

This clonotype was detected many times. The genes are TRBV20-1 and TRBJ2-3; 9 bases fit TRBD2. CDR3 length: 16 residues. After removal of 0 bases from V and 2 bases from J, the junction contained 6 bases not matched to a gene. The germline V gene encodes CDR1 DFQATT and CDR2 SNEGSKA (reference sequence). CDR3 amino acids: CSARDPASGDTDTQYF. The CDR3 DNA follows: TGCAGTGCTAGAGATCCGGCTAGCGGGGACACAGATACGCAGTATTTT.

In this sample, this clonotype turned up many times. The CDR3 protein is CASSPLGAGTEAFF. DNA for the CDR3: TGTGCCAGCAGTCCTTTGGGGGCCGGGACTGAAGCTTTCTTT. V usage is TRBV6-5 and J usage is TRBJ1-1; D is possibly TRBD1 (6 bases). The CDR3 runs 14 residues. Trimming left V 5 bases short and J 5 bases short, with 15 bases between. Germline lookup yields CDR1 MNHEY and CDR2 SVGAGI.

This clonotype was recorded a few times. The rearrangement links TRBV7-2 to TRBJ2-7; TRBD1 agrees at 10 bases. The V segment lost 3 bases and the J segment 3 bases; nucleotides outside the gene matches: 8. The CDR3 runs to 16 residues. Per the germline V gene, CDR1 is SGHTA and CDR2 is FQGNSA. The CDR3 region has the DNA TGTGCCAGCAGCTTGGGCCCGGGACAGGGGTACTACGAGCAGTACTTC. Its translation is CASSLGPGQGYYEQYF. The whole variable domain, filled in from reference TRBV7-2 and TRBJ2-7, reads GAGVSQSPSNKVTEKGKDVELRCDPISGHTALYWYRQSLGQGLEFLIYFQGNSAPDKSGLPSDRFSAERTGGSVSTLTIQRTQQEDSAVYLCASSLGPGQGYYEQYFGPGTRLTVT.

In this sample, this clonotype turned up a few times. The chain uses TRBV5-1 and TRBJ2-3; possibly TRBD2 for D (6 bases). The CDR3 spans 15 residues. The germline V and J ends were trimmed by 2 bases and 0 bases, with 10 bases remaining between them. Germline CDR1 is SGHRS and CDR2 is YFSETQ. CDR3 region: CASSFGGKSTDTQYF. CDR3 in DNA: TGCGCCAGCAGCTTTGGGGGGAAGAGCACAGATACGCAGTATTTT.

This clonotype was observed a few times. CDR3 protein: CAISDPYDVRTQYF. As DNA, the CDR3 is TGTGCCATCAGTGACCCCTACGACGTCCGTACGCAGTATTTT. J is TRBJ2-3 and V is TRBV10-3; no clear D. The germline gives CDR1 ENHRY, CDR2 SYGVKD. Trimming stripped 3 bases from V and 8 bases from J, with 15 bases between. The CDR3 is made up of 14 amino acids.

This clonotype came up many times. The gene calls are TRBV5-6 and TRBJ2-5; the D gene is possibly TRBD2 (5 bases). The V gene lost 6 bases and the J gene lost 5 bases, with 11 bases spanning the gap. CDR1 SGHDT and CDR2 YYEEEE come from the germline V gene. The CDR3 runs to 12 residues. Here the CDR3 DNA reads TGTGCCAGCACCCAATCGGGGGAGACCCAGTACTTC. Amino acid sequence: CASTQSGETQYF.

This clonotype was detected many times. DNA of the CDR3: TGTGCCAGCAGTGCGACTAGCGGGAGGGCCACAGATACGCAGTATTTT. This codes for CASSATSGRATDTQYF. The chain recombines TRBV6-4 with TRBJ2-3, with 14 nucleotides matching TRBD2. The CDR3 length is 16 residues. CDR1 is MRHNA and CDR2 is SNTAGT in the germline V gene. V lost 4 bases, J lost 2 bases, and 2 bases stayed unmatched.

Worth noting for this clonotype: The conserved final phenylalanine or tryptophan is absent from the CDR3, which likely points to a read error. CDR3 residues: CSATISGTGVDTQYN. DNA for the CDR3: TGCAGTGCGACTATATCCGGGACAGGCGTAGATACGCAGTATAAT. This chain links TRBV20-1 with TRBJ2-3; 8 nucleotides agree with TRBD1. Per the germline V gene, CDR1 is DFQATT and CDR2 is SNEGSKA (reference sequence). The CDR3 extends over 15 amino acids. The V gene end was trimmed by 6 bases and the J gene end by 5 bases; junction bases not matched to a gene: 13.

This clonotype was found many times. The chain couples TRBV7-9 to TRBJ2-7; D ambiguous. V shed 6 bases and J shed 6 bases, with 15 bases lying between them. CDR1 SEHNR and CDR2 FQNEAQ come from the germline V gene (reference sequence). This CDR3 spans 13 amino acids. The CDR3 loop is CASRRSSSSEQYF. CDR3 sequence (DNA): TGTGCCAGCAGGCGTAGTAGTTCCAGCGAGCAGTACTTC.

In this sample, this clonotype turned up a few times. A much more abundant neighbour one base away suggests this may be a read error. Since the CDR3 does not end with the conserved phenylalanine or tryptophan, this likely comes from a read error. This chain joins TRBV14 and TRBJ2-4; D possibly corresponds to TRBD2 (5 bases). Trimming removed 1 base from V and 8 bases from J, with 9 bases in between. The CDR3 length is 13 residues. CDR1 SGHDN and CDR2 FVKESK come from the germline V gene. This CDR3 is CASSQAGKDIQYC. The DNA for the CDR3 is TGTGCCAGCAGCCAAGCGGGGAAGGACATTCAGTACTGC.

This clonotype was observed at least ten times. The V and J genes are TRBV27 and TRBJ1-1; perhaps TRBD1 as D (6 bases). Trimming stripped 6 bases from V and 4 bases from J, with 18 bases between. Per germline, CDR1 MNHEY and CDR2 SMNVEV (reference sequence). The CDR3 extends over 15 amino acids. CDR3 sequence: CASSAGGPEVTEAFF. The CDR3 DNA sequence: TGTGCCAGCAGCGCCGGGGGCCCAGAGGTCACTGAAGCTTTCTTT.

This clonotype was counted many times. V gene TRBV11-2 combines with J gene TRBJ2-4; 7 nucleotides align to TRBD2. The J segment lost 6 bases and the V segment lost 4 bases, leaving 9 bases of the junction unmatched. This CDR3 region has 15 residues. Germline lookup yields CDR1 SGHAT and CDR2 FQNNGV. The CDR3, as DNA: TGTGCCAGCAGCTCCAAGGGAGGGTGGGGAAACATTCAGTACTTC. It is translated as CASSSKGGWGNIQYF.

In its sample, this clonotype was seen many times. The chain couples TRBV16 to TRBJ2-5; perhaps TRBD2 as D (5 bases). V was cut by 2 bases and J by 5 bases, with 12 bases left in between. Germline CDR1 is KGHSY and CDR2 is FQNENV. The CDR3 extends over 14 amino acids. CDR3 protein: CASSQRGQGETQYF. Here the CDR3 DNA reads TGTGCCAGCAGCCAACGGGGTCAAGGGGAGACCCAGTACTTC.

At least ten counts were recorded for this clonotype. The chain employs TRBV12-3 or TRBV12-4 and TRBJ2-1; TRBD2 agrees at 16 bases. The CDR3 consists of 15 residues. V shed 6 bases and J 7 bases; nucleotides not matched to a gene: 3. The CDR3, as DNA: TGTGCCAGCAGCCCGGGACTAGCGGGGGGGAATGAGCAGTTCTTC. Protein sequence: CASSPGLAGGNEQFF.

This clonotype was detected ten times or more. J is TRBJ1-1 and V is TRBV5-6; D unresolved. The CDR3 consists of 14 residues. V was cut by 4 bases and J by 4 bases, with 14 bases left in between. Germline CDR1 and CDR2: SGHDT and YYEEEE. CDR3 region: CASSHPIGSTEAFF. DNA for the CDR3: TGTGCCAGCAGCCACCCAATCGGGTCCACTGAAGCTTTCTTT.

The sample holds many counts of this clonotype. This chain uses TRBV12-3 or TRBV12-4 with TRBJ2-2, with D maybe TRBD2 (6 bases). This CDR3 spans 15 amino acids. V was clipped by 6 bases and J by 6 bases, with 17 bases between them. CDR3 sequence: CASSPERAQSGELFF. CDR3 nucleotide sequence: TGTGCCAGCAGCCCAGAGCGGGCACAGTCCGGGGAGCTGTTTTTT.

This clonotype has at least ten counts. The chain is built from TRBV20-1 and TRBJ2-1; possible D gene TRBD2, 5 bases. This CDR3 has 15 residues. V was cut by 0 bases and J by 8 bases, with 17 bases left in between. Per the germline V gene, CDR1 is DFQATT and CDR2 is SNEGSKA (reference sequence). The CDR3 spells CSARDVREKRHEQFF. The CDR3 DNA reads TGCAGTGCTAGAGATGTAAGGGAGAAGCGCCATGAGCAGTTCTTC.

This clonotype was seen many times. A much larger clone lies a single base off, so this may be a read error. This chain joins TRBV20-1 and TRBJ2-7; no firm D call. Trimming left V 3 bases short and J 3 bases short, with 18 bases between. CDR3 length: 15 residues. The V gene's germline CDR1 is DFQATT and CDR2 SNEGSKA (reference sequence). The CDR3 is CSASCGPTLNYEQYF. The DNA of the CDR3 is TGCAGTGCTAGTTGTGGGCCGACACTTAACTACGAGCAGTACTTC.

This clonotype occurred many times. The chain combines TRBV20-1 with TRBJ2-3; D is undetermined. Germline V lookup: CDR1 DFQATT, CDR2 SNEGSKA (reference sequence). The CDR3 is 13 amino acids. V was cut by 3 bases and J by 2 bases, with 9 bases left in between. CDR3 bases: TGCAGTGCTAGGGTGGACCTCACAGATACGCAGTATTTT. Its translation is CSARVDLTDTQYF.

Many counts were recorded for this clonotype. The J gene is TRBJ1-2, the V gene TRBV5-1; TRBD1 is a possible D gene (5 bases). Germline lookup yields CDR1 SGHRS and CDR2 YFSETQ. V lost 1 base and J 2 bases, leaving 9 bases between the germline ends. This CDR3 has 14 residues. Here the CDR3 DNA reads TGCGCCAGCAGCTTGTCCGACAGCAACTATGGCTACACCTTC. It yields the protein CASSLSDSNYGYTF.

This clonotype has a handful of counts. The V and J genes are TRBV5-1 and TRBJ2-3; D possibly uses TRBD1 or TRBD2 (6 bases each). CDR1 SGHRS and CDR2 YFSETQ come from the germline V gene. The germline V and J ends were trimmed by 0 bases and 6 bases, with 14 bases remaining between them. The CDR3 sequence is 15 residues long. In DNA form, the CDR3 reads TGCGCCAGCAGCTTGGCTGGGGGGCTAGGGGATACGCAGTATTTT. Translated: CASSLAGGLGDTQYF.

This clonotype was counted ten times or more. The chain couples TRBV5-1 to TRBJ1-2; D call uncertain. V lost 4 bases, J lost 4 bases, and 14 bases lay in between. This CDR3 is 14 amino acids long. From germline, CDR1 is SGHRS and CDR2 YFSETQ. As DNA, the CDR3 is TGCGCCAGCAGCCAGGACCGCCCCCTCTATGGCTACACCTTC. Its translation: CASSQDRPLYGYTF.

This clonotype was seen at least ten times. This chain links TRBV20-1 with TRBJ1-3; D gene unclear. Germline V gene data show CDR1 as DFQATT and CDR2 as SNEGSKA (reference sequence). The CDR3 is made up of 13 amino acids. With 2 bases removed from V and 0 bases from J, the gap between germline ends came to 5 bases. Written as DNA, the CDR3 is TGCAGTGCTAGATGGGGCTCTGGAAACACCATATATTTT. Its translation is CSARWGSGNTIYF.

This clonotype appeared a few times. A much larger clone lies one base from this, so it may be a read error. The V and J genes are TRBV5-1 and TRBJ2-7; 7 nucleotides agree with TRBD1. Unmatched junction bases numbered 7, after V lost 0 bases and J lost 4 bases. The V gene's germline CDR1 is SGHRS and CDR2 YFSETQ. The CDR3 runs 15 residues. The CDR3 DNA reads TGCGCCAGCAGCTTGGAAGACAGGGCAGTATACGAGCAGTACTTC. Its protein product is CASSLEDRAVYEQYF. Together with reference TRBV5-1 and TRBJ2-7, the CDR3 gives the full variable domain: KAGVTQTPRYLIKTRGQQVTLSCSPISGHRSVSWYQQTPGQGLQFLFEYFSETQRNKGNFPGRFSGRQFSNSRSEMNVSTLELGDSALYLCASSLEDRAVYEQYFGPGTRLTVT.

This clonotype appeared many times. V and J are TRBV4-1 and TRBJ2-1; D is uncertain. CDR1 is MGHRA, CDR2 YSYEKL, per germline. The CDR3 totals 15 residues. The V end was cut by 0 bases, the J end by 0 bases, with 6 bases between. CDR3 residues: CASSQDGISYNEQFF. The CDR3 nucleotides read TGCGCCAGCAGCCAAGATGGTATCTCCTACAATGAGCAGTTCTTC.